This T cell receptor beta chain was recovered during a study of radiotherapy plus CTLA-4 blockade in lung cancer. Broader study findings: There was expansion of tumor-derived TCR clones in blood after radiotherapy plus ipilimumab.

Chemo-refractory metastatic non-small-cell lung cancer patients underwent focal radiation alongside CTLA-4 blockade with ipilimumab. In the case of this clone: The antigen is unknown.

Here immunoSEQ multiplex PCR was the method, and the copy in TCRdb shows in-frame clones only, minus some. Among 75,000 to 100,000 clones listed, around nine tenths were seen once. The V and J ends lost 2 bases and 3 bases, in that order; junction bases with no gene match: 6. This CDR3 contains 16 residues. Germline V gene data show CDR1 as MGHDK and CDR2 as SYGVNS. Specimen: peripheral blood, collected from a patient treated with radiotherapy plus ipilimumab. The TCR sequence derives from a human donor with non-small cell lung cancer that progressed on radiotherapy plus ipilimumab. The chain links TRBV25-1 to TRBJ2-1; 8 positions agree with TRBD2. CDR3 nucleotide sequence: TGTGCCAGCAGTGAAGGGATAGCGGGATTCTACAATGAGCAGTTCTTC. This encodes CASSEGIAGFYNEQFF.